The clone carrying this T cell receptor beta chain was counted many times. The target antigen is unknown. This CDR3 contains 11 residues. V lost 6 bases to trimming and J lost 5 bases, with 7 bases between them. Germline V lookup: CDR1 MDHEN, CDR2 SYDVKM. A TCRbeta library incorporating unique molecular identifiers was prepared. Each CDR3 protein is one row after TCRdb ran MiXCR on the PCR reads. The sample holds just under 350,000 distinct CDR3 sequences, roughly 15% seen once. These data come from a study of T-cell reconstitution after alpha-beta-depleted transplantation in children. The study's findings and limits: Several hundred graft clones that had expanded were reportedly the source of alpha-beta T cells about two months after transplant. It was newly produced T cells that mostly accounted for T-cell counts and diversity one year after transplant.

The source of this sequence is a male patient aged 2 to 9 who had a stem cell transplant for acute lymphoblastic leukemia, so the T cells may come from the graft donor. Sequenced material: PBMCs, mostly from graft donor cells, taken 360 days after TCRalphabeta/CD19-depleted stem cell transplant. The rearrangement links TRBV28 to TRBJ1-1; D unclear. The CDR3 is CASRAATEAFF. The CDR3 region has the DNA TGTGCCAGCAGGGCAGCGACTGAAGCTTTCTTT.